This T cell receptor beta chain was obtained from a study of cytomegalovirus exposure and HLA in healthy donors. Study outcomes and limitations: Later analysis identified a missense DCLRE1C variant that was linked to TCR beta V- and J-gene trimming. There were several of the most significant clusters that appeared linked to common viral pathogens in a later analysis. It was reported that the classifier diagnosed cytomegalovirus status with high specificity and sensitivity in both the original and validation cohorts.

V shed 7 bases and J 1 base; nucleotides not matched to a gene: 2. This CDR3 has 13 amino acids. Germline values: CDR1 SGHNT, CDR2 YYREEE (reference sequence). On this clone: Its cognate antigen is unknown.

The PCR used 60 Vbeta and 13 Jbeta primers. The data were produced by immunoSEQ multiplex PCR, yet TCRdb's version contains in-frame clones alone and is incomplete. The data hold 150,000 to 200,000 clones, with roughly 82% observed a single time. This chain links TRBV5-4 with TRBJ2-1, with 7 bases identical to TRBD2. The TCR was taken from a man aged 50 or older in good health and CMV-seropositive. Material for sequencing was PBMCs. The CDR3 spells CASRGGSYNEQFF. CDR3 coding DNA: TGTGCCAGCCGGGGAGGGTCCTACAATGAGCAGTTCTTC. Full variable domain (missing parts from reference TRBV5-4 and TRBJ2-1): ETGVTQSPTHLIKTRGQQVTLRCSSQSGHNTVSWYQQALGQGPQFIFQYYREEENGRGNFPPRFSGLQFPNYSSELNVNALELDDSALYLCASRGGSYNEQFFGPGTRLTVL.